This T cell receptor (beta chain) was recovered during a study of blood T cell repertoires in COVID-19. Study-wide context: T cells, B-cell-depleted T cells, or PBMCs supplied cDNA or gDNA.

The CDR3 covers 15 residues. Germline CDR1 is LGHDT and CDR2 is YNNKEL (reference sequence). Trimming stripped 4 bases from V and 2 bases from J, with 13 bases between. Patients of the Seattle cohort, enrolled during active infection, were followed longitudinally. In the original analysis: Using reference gene primer amplification, nucleated cell counts were estimated. The data were produced by immunoSEQ multiplex PCR, yet TCRdb's version contains in-frame clones alone and is incomplete. V, J and clone size reflect that table, while D and trimming were determined from the DNA. Of approximately 190,000 clones listed, roughly 82% are singletons.

The sample was peripheral blood. This chain links TRBV3-1 (or the pseudogene TRBV3-2) with TRBJ2-3, with a tentative D call TRBD1 (7 bases). This TCR was recovered from a woman aged 60-75 years with COVID-19, enrolled during active disease. CDR3 DNA: TGTGCCAGCAGCCGCAGGGGGGAACCCACAGATACGCAGTATTTT. Amino acid sequence: CASSRRGEPTDTQYF.